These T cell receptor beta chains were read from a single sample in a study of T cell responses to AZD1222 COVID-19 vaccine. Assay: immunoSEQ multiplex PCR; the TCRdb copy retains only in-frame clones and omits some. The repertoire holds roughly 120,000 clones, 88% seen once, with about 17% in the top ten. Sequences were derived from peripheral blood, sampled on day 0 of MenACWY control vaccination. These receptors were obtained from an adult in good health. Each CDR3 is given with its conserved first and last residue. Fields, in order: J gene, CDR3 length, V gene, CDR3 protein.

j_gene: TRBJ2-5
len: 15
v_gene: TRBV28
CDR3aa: CASSQQGAAQETQYF

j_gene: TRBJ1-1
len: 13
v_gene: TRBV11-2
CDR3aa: CASSLGDNTEAFF

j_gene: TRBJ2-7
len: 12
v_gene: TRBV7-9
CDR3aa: CASSLDEGAPYF

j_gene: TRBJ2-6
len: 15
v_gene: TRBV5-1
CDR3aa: CASSLRGSGANVLTF

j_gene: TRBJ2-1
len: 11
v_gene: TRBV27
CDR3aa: CATSWGLEQFF

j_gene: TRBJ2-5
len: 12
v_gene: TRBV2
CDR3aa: CASSEAQETQYF

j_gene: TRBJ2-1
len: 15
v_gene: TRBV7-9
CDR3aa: CASSATGGSDNEQFF

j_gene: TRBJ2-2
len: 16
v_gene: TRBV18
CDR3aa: CASSPRVTDNTGELFF

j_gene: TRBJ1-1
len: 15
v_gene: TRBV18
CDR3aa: CASSPSTGTGPEAFF

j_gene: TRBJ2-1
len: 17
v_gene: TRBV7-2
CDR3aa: CASSPVGLADSYNEQFF

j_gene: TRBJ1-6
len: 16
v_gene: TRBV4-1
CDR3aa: CASSQFGGSYNSPLHF

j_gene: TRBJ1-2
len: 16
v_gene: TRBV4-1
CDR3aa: CASSQDRREANYGYTF

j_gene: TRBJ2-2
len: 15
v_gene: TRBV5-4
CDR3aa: CASSSWTSGTGELFF

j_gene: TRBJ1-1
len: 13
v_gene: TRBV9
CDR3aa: CASSGSTGTEAFF

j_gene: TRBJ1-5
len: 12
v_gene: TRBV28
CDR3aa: CASSLSGQPQHF

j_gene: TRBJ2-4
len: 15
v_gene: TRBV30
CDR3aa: CAWSVRHLAKNIQYF

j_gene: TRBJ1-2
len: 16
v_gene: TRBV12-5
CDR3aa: CASGLVVGTGGFGYTF

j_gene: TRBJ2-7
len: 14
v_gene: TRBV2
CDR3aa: CASSEQGVTYEQYF

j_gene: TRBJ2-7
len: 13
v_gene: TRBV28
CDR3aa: CASSPSRSYEQYF

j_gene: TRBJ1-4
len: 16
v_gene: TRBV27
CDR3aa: CASSIRRPGQYEKLFF

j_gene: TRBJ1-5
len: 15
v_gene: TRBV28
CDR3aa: CASSLGQGGTQPQHF

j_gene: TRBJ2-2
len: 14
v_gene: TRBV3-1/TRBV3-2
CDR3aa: CASSKRELAGELFF

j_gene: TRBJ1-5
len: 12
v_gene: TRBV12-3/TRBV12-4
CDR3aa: CASSLWGQAQHF

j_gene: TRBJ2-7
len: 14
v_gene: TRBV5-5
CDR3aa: CASSPGTMTYEQYF

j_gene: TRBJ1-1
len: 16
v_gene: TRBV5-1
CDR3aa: CASSYVQGAGGSQAFF

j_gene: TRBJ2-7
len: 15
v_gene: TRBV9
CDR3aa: CASSVGVGQGYEQYF

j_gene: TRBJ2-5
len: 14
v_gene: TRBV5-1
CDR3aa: CASSPPRGSETQYF

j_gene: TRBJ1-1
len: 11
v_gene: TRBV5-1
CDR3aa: CAREQGRKAFF

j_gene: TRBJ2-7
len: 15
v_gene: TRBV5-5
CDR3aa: CASSREAGRTYEQYF

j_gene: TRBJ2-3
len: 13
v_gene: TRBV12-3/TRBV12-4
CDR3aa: CASSFTGPDTQYF

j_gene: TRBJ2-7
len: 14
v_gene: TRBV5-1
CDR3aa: CASSYRTGTYEQYF

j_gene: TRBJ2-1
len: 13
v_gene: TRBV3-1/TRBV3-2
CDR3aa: CASSQVGREEQFF

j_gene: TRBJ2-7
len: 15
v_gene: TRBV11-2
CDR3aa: CASSTPVRGGKEQYF

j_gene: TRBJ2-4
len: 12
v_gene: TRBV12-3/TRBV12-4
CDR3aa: CASSFGSGIQYF

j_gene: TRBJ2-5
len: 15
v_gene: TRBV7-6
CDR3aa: CASSQGQGLRETQYF

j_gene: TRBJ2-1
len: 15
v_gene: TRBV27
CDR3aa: CASSLEGLPHNEQFF

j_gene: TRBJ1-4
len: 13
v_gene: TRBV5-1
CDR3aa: CASTGGRGEKLFF

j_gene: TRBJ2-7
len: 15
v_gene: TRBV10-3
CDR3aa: CAISELAGRSYEQYF

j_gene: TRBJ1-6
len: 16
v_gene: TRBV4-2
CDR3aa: CASSLLGTSGDSPLHF

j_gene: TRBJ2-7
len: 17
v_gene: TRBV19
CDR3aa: CASSKPPLSGRRYEQYF

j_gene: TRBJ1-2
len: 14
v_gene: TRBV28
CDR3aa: CASSPTGGGYGYTF

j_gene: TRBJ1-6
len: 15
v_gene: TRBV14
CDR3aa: CASSWRQGINSPLHF

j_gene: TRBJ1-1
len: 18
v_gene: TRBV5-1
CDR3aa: CASSLISGTGGPGTEAFF

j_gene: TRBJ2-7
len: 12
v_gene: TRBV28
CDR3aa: CASTLGGGEQYF

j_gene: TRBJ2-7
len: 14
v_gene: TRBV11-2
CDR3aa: CASRPTGGGYEQYF

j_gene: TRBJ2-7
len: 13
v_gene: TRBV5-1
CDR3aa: CASSLVSTYEQYF

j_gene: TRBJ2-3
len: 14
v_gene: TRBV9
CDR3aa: CASSVRVGTDTQYF

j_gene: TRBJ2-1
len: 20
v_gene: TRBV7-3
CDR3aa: CASSHNLYNLDRGLYNEQFF

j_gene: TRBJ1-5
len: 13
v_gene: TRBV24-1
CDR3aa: CATRAGTMEPQHF

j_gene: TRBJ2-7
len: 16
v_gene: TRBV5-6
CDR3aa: CASTVSGQVVSYEQYF

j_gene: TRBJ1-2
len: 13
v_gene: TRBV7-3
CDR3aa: CASSLRPGFGYTF

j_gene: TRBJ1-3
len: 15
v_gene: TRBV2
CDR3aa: CASTAPTGVGNTIYF

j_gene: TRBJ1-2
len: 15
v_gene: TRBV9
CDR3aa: CASSVGRVWDQIYTF

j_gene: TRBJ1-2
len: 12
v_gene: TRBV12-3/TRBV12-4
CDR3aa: CASSFGRDGYTF

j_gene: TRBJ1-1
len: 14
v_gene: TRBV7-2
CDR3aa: CASILGWMNTEAFF

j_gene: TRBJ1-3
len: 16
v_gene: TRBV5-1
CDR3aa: CASSLQSLPSGNTIYF

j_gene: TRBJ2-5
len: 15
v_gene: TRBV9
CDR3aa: CASSVVGTGEETQYF

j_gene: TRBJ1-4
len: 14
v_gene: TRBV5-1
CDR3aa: CASSYGQGNEKLFF